The 18 T cell receptor beta chains below were found in one sample sequenced in a study of shared clonotypes between healthy human individuals (dated by TCRdb to 2020 to 2021). Receptor amplification or capture employed the immunoSEQ multiplex PCR assay. This is the immuneACCESS table as TCRdb keeps it, with only in-frame sequences that have V and J called. A part of the clones is gone; compared with another copy, unresolved V genes explain less than half, and the rest is unexplained. The sample table holds roughly 2 million clones, of which approximately 95% were seen once. Roughly 0.13% of the sample lies in the top ten. The sample comprised naive CD4+ T cells sorted from blood. The meaning of the sample's cell subset or site label: CD45RA+ positively selected. The receptors originated from a young man in good health.

The rearrangement uses TRBV10-3 and TRBJ1-2; no clear D gene. This CDR3 has 13 residues. Germline V lookup: CDR1 ENHRY, CDR2 SYGVKD. Trimming pared 4 bases from V and 4 bases from J, leaving 10 bases between. CDR3 in DNA: TGTGCCATCAGTGCGGCGGTACGCTATGGCTACACCTTC. This gives the protein CAISAAVRYGYTF.

V usage is TRBV10-3 and J usage is TRBJ1-2; D perhaps matches TRBD1 (6 bases). The CDR3 has 14 residues. Germline-derived CDR1 and CDR2 are ENHRY and SYGVKD. V was pared by 6 bases and J by 3 bases, with 14 bases between. CDR3: CAIRNREGHYGYTF. DNA for the CDR3: TGTGCCATCAGAAACAGGGAGGGACACTATGGCTACACCTTC.

This clone was seen a single time. The rearrangement uses TRBV30 and TRBJ1-2; TRBD1 might be the D (6 bases). Trimming shortened V by 3 bases and J by 1 base, and 9 bases separated the two germline ends. The CDR3 is 13 residues long. Germline values: CDR1 GTSNPN, CDR2 SVGIG (reference sequence). The chain's CDR3 is CAWRGDINYGYTF. In DNA, the CDR3 is TGTGCCTGGAGGGGGGACATTAACTATGGCTACACCTTC.

This clone was recorded once. J is TRBJ2-2 and V is TRBV10-3; no clear D. The germline CDR1 and CDR2 sequences are ENHRY and SYGVKD. Between the trimmed V and J ends, which lost 1 base and 7 bases, there was a span of 7 bases. The CDR3 contains 13 residues. CDR3 amino acids: CAISEYVSGELFF. The CDR3 DNA is TGTGCCATCAGTGAGTACGTCAGCGGGGAGCTGTTTTTT.

V is TRBV5-4 and J is TRBJ2-7; D is possibly TRBD1 (5 bases). This CDR3 has 14 amino acids. CDR1 and CDR2 (germline): SGHNT, YYREEE (reference sequence). Trimming cost V 4 bases and J 1 base, with 12 bases left between them. The CDR3 nucleotides are TGTGCCAGCAGCCAAAAGACAGCGTCCTACGAGCAGTACTTC. Translation gives CASSQKTASYEQYF.

Note on this clone: Other DNA sequences in the sample encode the same CDR3. The rearrangement joins TRBV30 to TRBJ2-2; either TRBD1 or TRBD2 may supply D (6 bases each). V lost 0 bases and J lost 1, with 9 bases in between. The length of the CDR3 is 15 residues. The V gene's germline CDR1 is GTSNPN and CDR2 SVGIG (reference sequence). The CDR3 coding sequence is TGTGCCTGGAGTGTCAGGGGACTGAACACCGGGGAGCTGTTTTTT. It is translated as CAWSVRGLNTGELFF.

This clone was seen a single time. This chain connects TRBV30 to TRBJ2-4; perhaps TRBD2 as D (6 bases). CDR1 is GTSNPN and CDR2 is SVGIG in the germline V gene (reference sequence). With 5 bases removed from V and 8 bases from J, the gap between germline ends came to 13 bases. The CDR3 sequence is 12 residues long. This chain's CDR3 is CAWGGSPDIQYF. DNA of the CDR3: TGTGCCTGGGGAGGGTCTCCTGACATTCAGTACTTC. Supplemented by reference TRBV30 and TRBJ2-4, the full variable domain reads SQTIHQWPATLVQPVGSPLSLECTVEGTSNPNLYWYRQAAGRGLQLLFYSVGIGQISSEVPQNLSASRPQDRQFILSSKKLLLSDSGFYLCAWGGSPDIQYFGAGTRLSVL.

The rearrangement links TRBV19 to TRBJ1-4, with a possible D match to TRBD1 (5 bases). The germline V gene has CDR1 LNHDA and CDR2 SQIVND (reference sequence). V lost 6 bases, J lost 4 bases, and 12 bases lay in between. This CDR3 has 14 residues. The DNA for the CDR3 is TGTGCCAGTAGAAAGTGGGGCATTAATGAAAAACTGTTTTTT. This codes for CASRKWGINEKLFF.

The chain has TRBV28 and TRBJ2-3; tentatively, D is TRBD1 or TRBD2 (5 bases each). Per germline, CDR1 MDHEN and CDR2 SYDVKM. This CDR3 contains 14 residues. V was cut by 4 bases and J by 5 bases, with 13 bases left in between. CDR3 DNA: TGTGCCAGCAGTTCCGGGACCTTCAAAGATACGCAGTATTTT. This sequence encodes CASSSGTFKDTQYF.

This sequence joins TRBV7-8 and TRBJ2-3; a weak D match, TRBD2 (5 bases). Germline V gene data show CDR1 as SGHVS and CDR2 as FQNEAQ. V gave up 2 bases and J gave up 5 bases, with 14 bases separating them. The CDR3 contains 15 residues. The CDR3 sequence: CASSLSSPRGDTQYF. CDR3 nucleotide sequence: TGTGCCAGCAGCTTATCATCGCCCCGGGGAGATACGCAGTATTTT.

This rearrangement joins TRBV7-8 to TRBJ2-7, with D unresolved. The CDR3 has 14 amino acids. Germline V gene sequence: CDR1 SGHVS, CDR2 FQNEAQ. The V and J ends lost 0 bases and 2 bases respectively, with 8 bases between them. DNA for the CDR3: TGTGCCAGCAGCTTAGCTGGCACAGCCTACGAGCAGTACTTC. This gives the protein CASSLAGTAYEQYF.

The V and J genes are TRBV5-4 and TRBJ1-3; D may be TRBD1 (6 bases). The germline gives CDR1 SGHNT, CDR2 YYREEE (reference sequence). V was cut by 3 bases and J by 0 bases, with 13 bases left in between. The CDR3 totals 16 residues. The CDR3 DNA sequence: TGTGCCAGCAGCTCGGACAGACTCTACTCTGGAAACACCATATATTTT. Residues: CASSSDRLYSGNTIYF.

V and J are TRBV2 and TRBJ2-7; 9 bases fit TRBD2. J lost 6 bases, V lost 4 bases, and 1 base had no gene match. The germline gives CDR1 SNHLY, CDR2 FYNNEI. CDR3 length: 12 residues. DNA for the CDR3: TGTGCCAGCAGTGGGACTAGCGTCGAGCAGTACTTC. Its protein product is CASSGTSVEQYF.

The CDR3 is CASGRRPTDTQYF. DNA for the CDR3: TGTGCCTCCGGGCGGAGACCCACAGATACGCAGTATTTT. V and J are TRBV9 and TRBJ2-3; D gene ambiguous. CDR1 and CDR2 from the germline V gene are SGDLS and YYNGEE. Trimming left V 10 bases short and J 2 bases short, with 14 bases between. This CDR3 is 13 amino acids long. Filled out from reference TRBV9 and TRBJ2-3, the complete variable domain reads DSGVTQTPKHLITATGQRVTLRCSPRSGDLSVYWYQQSLDQGLQFLIQYYNGEERAKGNILERFSAQQFPDLHSELNLSSLELGDSALYFCASGRRPTDTQYFGPGTRLTVL.

J is TRBJ2-1 and V is TRBV2, with TRBD2 identical over 7 bases. V lost 8 bases, J lost 6 bases, and 13 bases stayed unmatched. This CDR3 is 15 amino acids long. CDR1 is SNHLY, CDR2 FYNNEI, per germline. The CDR3 protein is CASDVGGHGTNEQFF. The CDR3, as DNA: TGTGCCAGCGATGTGGGAGGGCACGGAACCAATGAGCAGTTCTTC.

The V gene is TRBV19, the J gene TRBJ1-3; D ambiguous. The germline gives CDR1 LNHDA, CDR2 SQIVND (reference sequence). CDR3 size: 17 residues. Trimming removed 3 bases at V and 4 bases at J, with 19 bases between. The CDR3 sequence: CASSMSVTTSSGNTIYF. CDR3 nucleotides: TGTGCCAGTAGTATGTCAGTGACGACTTCGTCCGGAAACACCATATATTTT. Supplemented by reference TRBV19 and TRBJ1-3, the full variable domain reads DGGITQSPKYLFRKEGQNVTLSCEQNLNHDAMYWYRQDPGQGLRLIYYSQIVNDFQKGDIAEGYSVSREKKESFPLTVTSAQKNPTAFYLCASSMSVTTSSGNTIYFGEGSWLTVV.

This chain connects TRBV7-2 to TRBJ1-2, with D possibly TRBD1 on 6 matching bases. Germline V CDR1 and CDR2: SGHTA, FQGNSA. The CDR3 sequence is 14 residues long. The V end was cut by 5 bases, the J end by 6 bases, with 16 bases between. CDR3 amino acids: CASSVPTGADGYTF. The CDR3 bases are TGTGCCAGCAGCGTACCGACAGGCGCGGATGGCTACACCTTC.

The chain couples TRBV18 to TRBJ1-1; 7 nucleotides line up with TRBD1. The ends lost 4 bases at V and 6 bases at J; junction bases unmatched: 5. From germline, CDR1 is KGHSH and CDR2 LQKENI. This CDR3 is built from 13 residues. Here the CDR3 reads CASSQYRGSEAFF. CDR3 bases: TGTGCCAGCTCACAATACAGGGGATCTGAAGCTTTCTTT. The entire variable domain, with the rest obtained from reference TRBV18 and TRBJ1-1, is as follows: NAGVMQNPRHLVRRRGQEARLRCSPMKGHSHVYWYRQLPEEGLKFMVYLQKENIIDESGMPKERFSAEFPKEGPSILRIQQVVRGDSAAYFCASSQYRGSEAFFGQGTRLTVV.